The 27 T cell receptor beta chains listed next were all sequenced from one sample in a study of blood T cell repertoires in COVID-19. Assay used: immunoSEQ multiplex PCR; TCRdb lists only in-frame clones, some missing. The sample lists under 400,000 clones; approximately 89% were seen once. Sequencing input: peripheral blood. These receptors all stem from a young woman with COVID-19, enrolled during active disease.

The J gene is TRBJ2-3, the V gene TRBV3-1 (or the pseudogene TRBV3-2); maybe TRBD1 (6 bases). The germline V gene has CDR1 LGHDT and CDR2 YNNKEL (reference sequence). The ends were cut back, 2 bases at V and 12 bases at J, with 9 bases in the middle. The CDR3 is 11 amino acids. In DNA, the CDR3 is TGTGCCAGCAGCCAACCGGGACACCAGTATTTT. Translated, it gives CASSQPGHQYF.

The chain's CDR3 is CASSRDREALGSPLHF. The CDR3 DNA sequence: TGTGCCAGCAGTCGGGACAGGGAAGCCTTGGGTTCACCCCTCCACTTT. The chain recombines TRBV2 with TRBJ1-6; 9 bases agree with TRBD1. Germline V lookup: CDR1 SNHLY, CDR2 FYNNEI. Losses at the gene ends were 5 bases for V and 9 bases for J; bases not matched to a gene: 11. The CDR3 length is 16 residues.

The rearrangement uses TRBV7-8 and TRBJ2-7, with D maybe TRBD2 (6 bases). Germline lookup yields CDR1 SGHVS and CDR2 FQNEAQ. This CDR3 region has 14 residues. Trimming removed 5 bases at V and 3 bases at J, with 14 bases between. CDR3 nucleotide sequence: TGTGCCAGCAGCCCCCCGGGACTTGGCTACGAGCAGTACTTC. Translating it yields CASSPPGLGYEQYF.

The chain uses TRBV2 and TRBJ1-4, with D hard to call. Germline CDR1 reads SNHLY; CDR2 reads FYNNEI. The length of the CDR3 is 14 residues. V dropped 4 bases and J dropped 7 bases, with 13 bases sitting between them. CDR3 DNA sequence: TGTGCCAGCAGTGGCCCGGGGTTTCGTGAAAAACTGTTTTTT. Its translation: CASSGPGFREKLFF.

The V and J genes are TRBV18 and TRBJ2-7; TRBD1 might be the D (5 bases). V lost 3 bases and J 2 bases, leaving 11 bases between the germline ends. Per the germline V gene, CDR1 is KGHSH and CDR2 is LQKENI. This CDR3 is built from 14 residues. CDR3 coding DNA: TGTGCCAGCTCACCGCTAGACAGCCCCTACGAGCAGTACTTC. It specifies CASSPLDSPYEQYF.

The rearrangement joins TRBV11-3 to TRBJ2-2; weak D call: TRBD2 (5 bases). Trimming shortened V by 7 bases and J by 6 bases, and 21 bases separated the two germline ends. Germline V gene sequence: CDR1 SGHNT, CDR2 YENEEA. This CDR3 contains 16 residues. The CDR3 region has the DNA TGTGCCAGCACCACGGGATCTGCGGAAACACCCGGGGAGCTGTTTTTT. This sequence encodes CASTTGSAETPGELFF.

V and J are TRBV24-1 and TRBJ2-1; D possibly corresponds to TRBD2 (6 bases). CDR1 is KGHDR and CDR2 is SFDVKD in the germline V gene. The CDR3 has 13 residues. V dropped 6 bases and J dropped 8 bases, with 13 bases sitting between them. The CDR3 loop is CATSFGGADEQFF. DNA for the CDR3: TGTGCCACCAGTTTCGGGGGAGCAGATGAGCAGTTCTTC.

The genes are TRBV30 and TRBJ2-7; 11 bases fit TRBD2. The CDR3 is 16 residues long. Trimming took 1 base from V and 7 from J; bases not matched to a gene: 12. Germline V CDR1 and CDR2: GTSNPN, SVGIG (reference sequence). CDR3 amino acids: CAWSATPTSGSWEQYF. CDR3 in DNA: TGTGCCTGGAGTGCTACACCCACTAGCGGGAGTTGGGAGCAGTACTTC.

The chain has TRBV7-2 and TRBJ1-2, with D possibly matching TRBD1 (6 bases). The ends were cut back, 5 bases at V and 6 bases at J, with 13 bases in the middle. Germline-derived CDR1 and CDR2 are SGHTA and FQGNSA. The length of the CDR3 is 13 residues. The DNA for the CDR3 is TGTGCCAGCAGCACGCCACGACAGGATGGCTACACCTTC. As protein: CASSTPRQDGYTF. Drawing the rest from reference TRBV7-2 and TRBJ1-2, the complete variable domain is GAGVSQSPSNKVTEKGKDVELRCDPISGHTALYWYRQSLGQGLEFLIYFQGNSAPDKSGLPSDRFSAERTGGSVSTLTIQRTQQEDSAVYLCASSTPRQDGYTFGSGTRLTVV.

The chain employs TRBV19 and TRBJ2-3, with TRBD1 identical over 7 bases. With V trimmed by 6 bases and J by 5 bases, 5 bases remained unmatched. CDR3 length equals 13 residues. Germline values: CDR1 LNHDA, CDR2 SQIVND (reference sequence). CDR3 DNA: TGTGCCAGTAGGGCGACAGGGATAGATACGCAGTATTTT. Translation gives CASRATGIDTQYF. The whole variable domain, filled in from reference TRBV19 and TRBJ2-3, reads DGGITQSPKYLFRKEGQNVTLSCEQNLNHDAMYWYRQDPGQGLRLIYYSQIVNDFQKGDIAEGYSVSREKKESFPLTVTSAQKNPTAFYLCASRATGIDTQYFGPGTRLTVL.

The chain combines TRBV19 with TRBJ2-1; 12 positions agree with TRBD2. The CDR3 spans 13 residues. Trimming removed 4 bases from V and 9 bases from J; junction bases left unmatched: 1. CDR1 and CDR2 (germline): LNHDA, SQIVND (reference sequence). CDR3 in amino acids: CASSRGLAGEQFF. In DNA, the CDR3 is TGTGCCAGTAGTAGGGGACTAGCGGGTGAGCAGTTCTTC. Filled out from reference TRBV19 and TRBJ2-1, the complete variable domain reads DGGITQSPKYLFRKEGQNVTLSCEQNLNHDAMYWYRQDPGQGLRLIYYSQIVNDFQKGDIAEGYSVSREKKESFPLTVTSAQKNPTAFYLCASSRGLAGEQFFGPGTRLTVL.

This rearrangement joins TRBV19 to TRBJ2-2; the D gene is possibly TRBD1 (6 bases). Trimming shortened V by 8 bases and J by 0 bases, and 19 bases separated the two germline ends. CDR3 length: 17 residues. Germline V gene data show CDR1 as LNHDA and CDR2 as SQIVND (reference sequence). CDR3 protein: CASLRDKSSANTGELFF. CDR3 sequence (DNA): TGTGCCAGTCTCCGGGACAAATCGAGTGCGAACACCGGGGAGCTGTTTTTT. Full variable domain (remainder filled in from reference TRBV19 and TRBJ2-2): DGGITQSPKYLFRKEGQNVTLSCEQNLNHDAMYWYRQDPGQGLRLIYYSQIVNDFQKGDIAEGYSVSREKKESFPLTVTSAQKNPTAFYLCASLRDKSSANTGELFFGEGSRLTVL.

V gene TRBV11-2 combines with J gene TRBJ1-1; TRBD1 aligns across 9 bases. In germline, CDR1 is SGHAT, CDR2 FQNNGV. After removal of 4 bases from V and 0 bases from J, the junction contained 6 bases not matched to a gene. The CDR3 sequence is 16 residues long. The CDR3 DNA follows: TGTGCCAGCAGCTCTGGGACAGGGCCCATGAACACTGAAGCTTTCTTT. Encoded protein: CASSSGTGPMNTEAFF.

This clone was observed at least ten times. The chain is built from TRBV3-1 (or the pseudogene TRBV3-2) and TRBJ2-3; possible D gene TRBD2, 6 bases. Germline V gives CDR1 LGHDT, CDR2 YNNKEL (reference sequence). The V and J ends lost 0 bases and 4 bases respectively, with 17 bases between them. The CDR3 is 17 amino acids. CDR3 residues: CASSQDGREYVADTQYF. The CDR3 DNA reads as TGTGCCAGCAGCCAAGATGGACGGGAGTATGTCGCAGATACGCAGTATTTT.

The CDR3 sequence is CASSTGIRPQHF. Written as DNA, the CDR3 is TGTGCCAGTAGTACGGGAATTCGGCCCCAGCATTTT. This sequence joins TRBV19 and TRBJ1-5; D unclear. This CDR3 region has 12 residues. With 4 bases removed from V and 9 bases from J, the gap between germline ends came to 10 bases. Germline CDR1 is LNHDA and CDR2 is SQIVND (reference sequence).

This chain links TRBV19 with TRBJ1-1, with 8 nucleotides matching TRBD1. Germline CDR1 is LNHDA and CDR2 is SQIVND (reference sequence). The CDR3 is made up of 11 amino acids. With V trimmed by 4 bases and J by 10 bases, 2 bases remained unmatched. The CDR3 here is CASSTRGLAFF. The CDR3 DNA reads as TGTGCCAGTAGTACCAGGGGGCTAGCTTTCTTT.

This sequence joins TRBV4-1 and TRBJ2-3, with TRBD2 identical over 9 bases. Germline loops: CDR1 MGHRA, CDR2 YSYEKL. J lost 7 bases, V lost 4 bases, and 15 bases had no gene match. The CDR3 length is 17 residues. CDR3 sequence: CASSRRTEAGGVNTQYF. CDR3 bases: TGCGCCAGCAGCCGTCGGACTGAAGCGGGAGGAGTAAATACGCAGTATTTT.

The chain combines TRBV30 with TRBJ1-1; D unclear. Germline lookup yields CDR1 GTSNPN and CDR2 SVGIG (reference sequence). The CDR3 sequence is 11 residues long. Trimming pared 1 base from V and 4 bases from J, leaving 4 bases between. This chain's CDR3 is CAWSGSTEAFF. CDR3 bases: TGTGCCTGGAGTGGTAGCACTGAAGCTTTCTTT.

This clone is a singleton in its sample. CDR3 amino acids: CASSRTGEGSETQYF. As DNA, the CDR3 is TGTGCCAGCAGCCGGACAGGGGAGGGAAGTGAGACCCAGTACTTC. This chain uses TRBV11-2 with TRBJ2-5, with 9 bases identical to TRBD1. This CDR3 comprises 15 residues. The trim removed 5 bases at V and 5 bases at J, leaving 9 bases unmatched. CDR1 is SGHAT, CDR2 FQNNGV, per germline.

V usage is TRBV7-9 and J usage is TRBJ1-3; TRBD1 is a possible D gene (6 bases). V was trimmed by 5 bases and J by 2 bases, leaving 10 bases between them. Germline V gene data show CDR1 as SEHNR and CDR2 as FQNEAQ (reference sequence). There are 14 residues in the CDR3. The CDR3 nucleotides read TGTGCCAGCAGCCCAGGGGTAACTGGAAACACCATATATTTT. It encodes CASSPGVTGNTIYF.

The gene calls are TRBV13 and TRBJ2-1; a weak D match, TRBD2 (6 bases). Germline V gene data show CDR1 as PRHDT and CDR2 as FYEKMQ (reference sequence). V was clipped by 5 bases and J by 7 bases, with 18 bases between them. The CDR3 totals 15 residues. CDR3 residues: CASSRPEGLSNEQFF. CDR3 coding DNA: TGTGCCAGCAGCCGGCCGGAGGGCCTAAGTAATGAGCAGTTCTTC.

As regards this clone: Mismatch with germline at one junction end may stem from a read error. V gene TRBV2 combines with J gene TRBJ1-2; D might be TRBD1 (6 bases). Germline V gives CDR1 SNHLY, CDR2 FYNNEI. This CDR3 has 14 amino acids. The CDR3 region has the DNA TGTGCCAGCAGAGCGGACAGTGGAATGCTAGTCACAGCCTTC. Its translation: CASRADSGMLVTAF.

V is TRBV5-1 and J is TRBJ2-5; 12 positions agree with TRBD2. V shed 6 bases and J 4 bases; nucleotides not matched to a gene: 7. CDR1 and CDR2 from the germline V gene are SGHRS and YFSETQ. The CDR3 has 15 amino acids. The CDR3 here is CASTSTSGRTETQYF. The CDR3 DNA follows: TGCGCCAGCACCTCCACTAGCGGGAGGACAGAGACCCAGTACTTC.

The rearrangement joins TRBV20-1 to TRBJ1-2; D is ambiguous. Trimming removed 3 bases from V and 5 bases from J, with 7 bases in between. CDR3 length: 11 amino acids. Germline CDR1 reads DFQATT; CDR2 reads SNEGSKA (reference sequence). The CDR3: CSASGSYGYTF. CDR3 nucleotides: TGCAGTGCTAGTGGCAGTTATGGCTACACCTTC.

As DNA, the CDR3 is TGTGCCATCAGGGTCAGCGGGGAGCTGTTTTTT. Translation gives CAIRVSGELFF. V is TRBV10-3 and J is TRBJ2-2, with no clear D. Germline CDR1 is ENHRY and CDR2 is SYGVKD. The CDR3 runs 11 residues. The ends were cut back, 6 bases at V and 7 bases at J, with 6 bases in the middle.

J is TRBJ1-3 and V is TRBV10-3, with 10 bases identical to TRBD1. Trimming removed 4 bases from V and 0 bases from J; junction bases left unmatched: 12. The germline CDR1 and CDR2 sequences are ENHRY and SYGVKD. This CDR3 is built from 19 residues. The DNA of the CDR3 is TGTGCCATCAGTGCCACCGGGACAGGGGACCTTCACTCTGGAAACACCATATATTTT. As protein: CAISATGTGDLHSGNTIYF.

The chain has TRBV27 and TRBJ2-7; 7 nucleotides line up with TRBD1. Trimming removed 0 bases from V and 12 bases from J; junction bases left unmatched: 8. From germline, CDR1 is MNHEY and CDR2 SMNVEV (reference sequence). This CDR3 spans 13 amino acids. CDR3 in amino acids: CASSLSPGQVLYF. As DNA, the CDR3 is TGTGCCAGCAGTTTATCACCAGGACAGGTCCTGTACTTC.